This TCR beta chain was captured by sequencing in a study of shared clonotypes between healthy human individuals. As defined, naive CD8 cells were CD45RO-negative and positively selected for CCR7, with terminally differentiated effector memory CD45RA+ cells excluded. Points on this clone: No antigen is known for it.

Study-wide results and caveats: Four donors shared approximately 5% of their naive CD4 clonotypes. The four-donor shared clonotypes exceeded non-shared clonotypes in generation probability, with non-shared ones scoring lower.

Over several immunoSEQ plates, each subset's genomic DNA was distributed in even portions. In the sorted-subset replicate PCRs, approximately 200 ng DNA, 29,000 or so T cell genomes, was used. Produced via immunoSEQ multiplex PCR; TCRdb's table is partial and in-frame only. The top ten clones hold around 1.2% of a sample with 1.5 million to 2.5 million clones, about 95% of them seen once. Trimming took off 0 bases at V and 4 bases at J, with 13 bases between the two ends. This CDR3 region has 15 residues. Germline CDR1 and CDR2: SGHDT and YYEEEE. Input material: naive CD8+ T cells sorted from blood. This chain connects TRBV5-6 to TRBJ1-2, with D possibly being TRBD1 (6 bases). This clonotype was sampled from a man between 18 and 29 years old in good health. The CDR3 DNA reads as TGTGCCAGCAGCTTGGTGTTTTCAGGGGCCTATGGCTACACCTTC. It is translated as CASSLVFSGAYGYTF. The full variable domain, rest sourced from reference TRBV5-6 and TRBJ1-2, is DAGVTQSPTHLIKTRGQQVTLRCSPKSGHDTVSWYQQALGQGPQFIFQYYEEEERQRGNFPDRFSGHQFPNYSSELNVNALLLGDSALYLCASSLVFSGAYGYTFGSGTRLTVV.